Listed below are T cell receptor beta chains from one sample, sequenced in a study of beta chain features in type 1 diabetes. The table came from immunoSEQ multiplex PCR; TCRdb's copy has only in-frame clones and leaves some out. The sample lists under 250,000 clones, roughly 13% occurring once. The sequenced material came from naive CD4+ T cells from blood. These receptor sequences come from a middle-aged woman in good health. The CDR3 runs from the conserved cysteine through the conserved F or W. Each record gives: D gene, V gene, clone size, CDR3 length, J gene, CDR3 DNA, CDR3 protein. D genes are given only for firm matches. The size entry is marked missing in some rows and otherwise reads once, few, many or a size class.

D: TRBD1; V: TRBV11-2; size: .; length: 14; J: TRBJ2-2; DNA: TGTGCCAGCAGCTCCTCGGGACAGGCCGGGGAGCTGTTTTTT; CDR3: CASSSSGQAGELFF
D: .; V: TRBV7-6; size: few; length: 14; J: TRBJ1-3; DNA: TGTGCCAGCAGCTTGGACAATTCGGGAAACACCATATATTTT; CDR3: CASSLDNSGNTIYF
D: TRBD2; V: TRBV12-5; size: .; length: 16; J: TRBJ2-5; DNA: TGTGCTAGTGGACCGGGAGCGGGGGATATCCAAGAGACCCAGTACTTC; CDR3: CASGPGAGDIQETQYF
D: .; V: TRBV2; size: .; length: 12; J: TRBJ2-7; DNA: TGTGCCAGCACCGAACAGGGCTACGAGCAGTACTTC; CDR3: CASTEQGYEQYF
D: TRBD1; V: TRBV29-1; size: few; length: 12; J: TRBJ2-7; DNA: TGCAGCGGAGGGGACAGGGGCTACGAGCAGTACTTC; CDR3: CSGGDRGYEQYF
D: .; V: TRBV5-1; size: .; length: 14; J: TRBJ2-7; DNA: TGCGCCAGCAGTAGGGGAACAGGGACCTACGAGCAGTACTTC; CDR3: CASSRGTGTYEQYF
D: .; V: TRBV19; size: .; length: 13; J: TRBJ1-1; DNA: TGTGCCAGTAACGAACCGCGACAGGATGAAGCTTTCTTT; CDR3: CASNEPRQDEAFF
D: TRBD2; V: TRBV11-1; size: few; length: 14; J: TRBJ2-5; DNA: TGTGCCAGCAGACCGGCGGGGGGGCAAGAGACCCAGTACTTC; CDR3: CASRPAGGQETQYF
D: TRBD2; V: TRBV10-3; size: .; length: 14; J: TRBJ2-7; DNA: TGTGCCATCAGTGTAAGCGGGGGGCCCTACGAGCAGTACTTC; CDR3: CAISVSGGPYEQYF
D: .; V: TRBV7-9; size: few; length: 13; J: TRBJ1-3; DNA: TGTGCCAGCACCCCGGGTGGCGGAAACACCATATATTTT; CDR3: CASTPGGGNTIYF
D: TRBD1; V: TRBV5-4; size: few; length: 15; J: TRBJ2-5; DNA: TGTGCCAGCAGCTTGGACAGGGGGGTCCAAGAGACCCAGTACTTC; CDR3: CASSLDRGVQETQYF
D: .; V: TRBV7-2; size: few; length: 11; J: TRBJ2-3; DNA: TGTGCCAGCAGCCCAACAGATACGCAGTATTTT; CDR3: CASSPTDTQYF
D: .; V: TRBV19; size: few; length: 15; J: TRBJ2-1; DNA: TGTGCCAGTAGTATGTACTCGCACAGTAACAATGAGCAGTTCTTC; CDR3: CASSMYSHSNNEQFF
D: .; V: TRBV5-1; size: few; length: 15; J: TRBJ2-7; DNA: TGCGCCAGCAAGAACGGAGGTGTCGGTACCTACGAGCAGTACTTC; CDR3: CASKNGGVGTYEQYF
D: .; V: TRBV28; size: .; length: 13; J: TRBJ2-3; DNA: TGTGCCACCCGACTCCAAACCCCAGATACGCAGTATTTT; CDR3: CATRLQTPDTQYF
D: .; V: TRBV2; size: .; length: 12; J: TRBJ2-7; DNA: TGTGCCAGCAGACTTTCAAGTTACGAGCAGTACTTC; CDR3: CASRLSSYEQYF
D: TRBD1; V: TRBV18; size: .; length: 18; J: TRBJ2-2; DNA: TGTGCCAGCTCACTAGACTACCCCGGACAGGGGGTCACCGGGGAGCTGTTTTTT; CDR3: CASSLDYPGQGVTGELFF
D: TRBD2; V: TRBV28; size: .; length: 15; J: TRBJ2-7; DNA: TGTGCCAGCAGTTTATGGTGGACTAGCGGTTACGAGCAGTACTTC; CDR3: CASSLWWTSGYEQYF
D: .; V: TRBV7-9; size: once; length: 12; J: TRBJ2-7; DNA: TGTGCCAGCAGCTTATTGTTTCAGGAGCAGTACTTC; CDR3: CASSLLFQEQYF
D: .; V: TRBV25-1; size: .; length: 16; J: TRBJ2-1; DNA: TGTGCCAGCAGTCGACGGCCTAGCAGCTCCTACAATGAGCAGTTCTTC; CDR3: CASSRRPSSSYNEQFF
D: .; V: TRBV6-5; size: few; length: 14; J: TRBJ2-3; DNA: TGTGCCAGCAGTTACTCGACTATAGGAGATACGCAGTATTTT; CDR3: CASSYSTIGDTQYF
D: TRBD1; V: TRBV7-9; size: .; length: 15; J: TRBJ1-6; DNA: TGTGCCAGCACTCACCCGGACAGGGACAATTCACCCCTCCACTTT; CDR3: CASTHPDRDNSPLHF
D: .; V: TRBV7-6; size: few; length: 13; J: TRBJ1-2; DNA: TGTGCCAGCAGCCCCAATGAAAGGGGTGGCTACACCTTC; CDR3: CASSPNERGGYTF
D: .; V: TRBV15; size: few; length: 13; J: TRBJ2-7; DNA: TGTGCCACCAGCAGAGAAGACTCCCGTGGGCAGTACTTC; CDR3: CATSREDSRGQYF
D: .; V: TRBV2; size: .; length: 14; J: TRBJ2-5; DNA: TGTGCCAGCAGTTTTGACACCGCTCGGGAGACCCAGTACTTC; CDR3: CASSFDTARETQYF
D: TRBD1; V: TRBV9; size: few; length: 15; J: TRBJ2-4; DNA: TGTGCCAGCAGCGTAGGAGGACAGGGGGCGAACATTCAGTACTTC; CDR3: CASSVGGQGANIQYF
D: .; V: TRBV5-1; size: few; length: 16; J: TRBJ1-1; DNA: TGCGCCAGCAGCCCACGATTGGGGGCCCGTCCTGAAGAAGCTTTCTTT; CDR3: CASSPRLGARPEEAFF
D: .; V: TRBV5-6; size: .; length: 13; J: TRBJ1-2; DNA: TGTGCCAGCAGCTTAGGACTCGCATATGGCTACACCTTC; CDR3: CASSLGLAYGYTF
D: .; V: TRBV19; size: few; length: 14; J: TRBJ2-1; DNA: TGTGCCACCCGACTCGGGGGGACATACAATGAGCAGTTCTTC; CDR3: CATRLGGTYNEQFF
D: .; V: TRBV15; size: few; length: 14; J: TRBJ1-5; DNA: TGTGCCACCAGCAGAGGTTCAGATCTTCAGCCCCAGCATTTT; CDR3: CATSRGSDLQPQHF
D: .; V: TRBV5-8; size: .; length: 15; J: TRBJ2-7; DNA: TGTGCCAGCAGCTCGTTTTATGGCGGGGCCTACGAGCAGTACTTC; CDR3: CASSSFYGGAYEQYF
D: TRBD1; V: TRBV7-9; size: few; length: 14; J: TRBJ2-1; DNA: TGTGCCAGCATAGACGGGACAGCCTACAATGAGCAGTTCTTC; CDR3: CASIDGTAYNEQFF
D: TRBD2; V: TRBV4-3; size: .; length: 17; J: TRBJ2-7; DNA: TGCGCCAGCAGCCAAGAAGCGCGGGGGCGGGGGGGTTACGAGCAGTACTTC; CDR3: CASSQEARGRGGYEQYF
D: .; V: TRBV19; size: few; length: 17; J: TRBJ2-3; DNA: TGTGCCAGTACCCAACGTCGGGTAAACGGAGTACACGATACGCAGTATTTT; CDR3: CASTQRRVNGVHDTQYF
D: TRBD1; V: TRBV5-6; size: .; length: 16; J: TRBJ1-6; DNA: TGTGCCAGCAGCTTGGGGAACGGACAGGGAGGCTCACCCCTCCACTTT; CDR3: CASSLGNGQGGSPLHF
D: .; V: TRBV28; size: .; length: 15; J: TRBJ1-5; DNA: TGTGCCAGCAGTACCCCGGGAAATAGCAATCAGCCCCAGCATTTT; CDR3: CASSTPGNSNQPQHF
D: .; V: TRBV18; size: few; length: 14; J: TRBJ1-2; DNA: TGTGCCAGCTCAGAGAGAATAACTAACTATGGCTACACCTTC; CDR3: CASSERITNYGYTF
D: .; V: TRBV28; size: .; length: 16; J: TRBJ1-5; DNA: TGTGCCAGCAGTTTAATTAGCTTAGCAAGCAATCAGCCCCAGCATTTT; CDR3: CASSLISLASNQPQHF
D: .; V: TRBV7-9; size: .; length: 11; J: TRBJ2-7; DNA: TGTGCCAGCAGCCGAGCCTACGAGCAGTACTTC; CDR3: CASSRAYEQYF
D: TRBD1; V: TRBV11-2; size: .; length: 13; J: TRBJ2-7; DNA: TGTGCCAGCAGCCTGACAGGGAATTACGAGCAGTACTTC; CDR3: CASSLTGNYEQYF
D: TRBD1; V: TRBV5-1; size: .; length: 16; J: TRBJ2-2; DNA: TGCGCCAGCAGCTATGGACAGGGGATCAGTACCGGGGAGCTGTTTTTT; CDR3: CASSYGQGISTGELFF
D: TRBD2; V: TRBV5-1; size: .; length: 18; J: TRBJ2-1; DNA: TGCGCCAGCAGCAACATCGGACTAGCGGTTATCTCCTACAATGAGCAGTTCTTC; CDR3: CASSNIGLAVISYNEQFF
D: .; V: TRBV5-6; size: .; length: 15; J: TRBJ2-5; DNA: TGTGCCAGCAGCTTATACGGACCCGGGATGGAGACCCAGTACTTC; CDR3: CASSLYGPGMETQYF
D: .; V: TRBV5-6; size: few; length: 17; J: TRBJ2-6; DNA: TGTGCCAGCAGCTGGCCCGGGTCGAGCTCTGGGGCCAACGTCCTGACTTTC; CDR3: CASSWPGSSSGANVLTF
D: .; V: TRBV15; size: few; length: 15; J: TRBJ1-2; DNA: TGTGCCACCAGCAGAGATAAACGGACACCTTATGGCTACACCTTC; CDR3: CATSRDKRTPYGYTF